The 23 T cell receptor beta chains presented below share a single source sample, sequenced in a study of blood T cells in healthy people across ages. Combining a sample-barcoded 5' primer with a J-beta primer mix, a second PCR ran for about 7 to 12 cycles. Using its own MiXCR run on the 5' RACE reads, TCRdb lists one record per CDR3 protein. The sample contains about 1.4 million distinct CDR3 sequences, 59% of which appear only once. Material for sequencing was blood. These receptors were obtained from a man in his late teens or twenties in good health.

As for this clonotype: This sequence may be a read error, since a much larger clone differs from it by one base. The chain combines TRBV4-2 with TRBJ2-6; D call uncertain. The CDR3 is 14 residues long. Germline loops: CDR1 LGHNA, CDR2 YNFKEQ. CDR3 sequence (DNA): TGTGCCGGCAGCCGTGTATCTGGGGCCAACGTCCTGACTTTC. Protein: CAGSRVSGANVLTF.

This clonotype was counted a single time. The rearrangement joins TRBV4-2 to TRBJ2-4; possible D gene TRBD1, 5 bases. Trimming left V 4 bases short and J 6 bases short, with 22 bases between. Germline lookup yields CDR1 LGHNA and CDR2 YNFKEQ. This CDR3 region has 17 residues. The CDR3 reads CASSPWGHTDVPNIQYF. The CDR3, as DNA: TGTGCCAGCAGCCCCTGGGGCCACACGGACGTACCAAACATTCAGTACTTC.

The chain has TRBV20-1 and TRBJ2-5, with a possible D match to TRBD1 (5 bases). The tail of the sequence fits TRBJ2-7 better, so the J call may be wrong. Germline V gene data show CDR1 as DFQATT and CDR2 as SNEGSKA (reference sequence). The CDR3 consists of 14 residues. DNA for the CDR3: TGCAGTGCTAGTGCAAGGGGATGGAGCTACGAGCAGTACTTC. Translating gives CSASARGWSYEQYF.

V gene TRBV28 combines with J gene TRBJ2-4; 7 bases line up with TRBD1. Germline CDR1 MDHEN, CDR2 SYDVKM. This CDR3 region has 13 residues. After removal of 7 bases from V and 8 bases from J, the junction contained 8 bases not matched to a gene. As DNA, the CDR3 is TGTGCCAGCACCGCCGACAGGGAGTACATTCAGTACTTC. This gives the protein CASTADREYIQYF.

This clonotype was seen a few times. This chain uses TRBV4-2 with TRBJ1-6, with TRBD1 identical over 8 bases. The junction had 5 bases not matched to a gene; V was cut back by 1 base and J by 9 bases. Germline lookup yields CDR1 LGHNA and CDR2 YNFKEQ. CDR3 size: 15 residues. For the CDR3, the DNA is TGTGCCAGCAGCCAAGCCGGGACAGGTGGTTCACCCCTCCACTTT. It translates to CASSQAGTGGSPLHF.

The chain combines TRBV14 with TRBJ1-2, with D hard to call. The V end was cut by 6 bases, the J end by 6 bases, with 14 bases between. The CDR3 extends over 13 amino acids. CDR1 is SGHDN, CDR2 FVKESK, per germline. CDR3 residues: CASRISGRDGYTF. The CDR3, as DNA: TGTGCCAGCAGAATCTCTGGGCGGGATGGCTACACCTTC.

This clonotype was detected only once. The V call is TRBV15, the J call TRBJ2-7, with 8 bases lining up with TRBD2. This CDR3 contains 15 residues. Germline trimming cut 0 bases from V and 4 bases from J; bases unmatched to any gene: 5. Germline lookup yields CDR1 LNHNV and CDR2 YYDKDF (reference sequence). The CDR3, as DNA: TGTGCCACCAGCAGAGAACGGGAGGGCTTTTACGAGCAGTACTTC. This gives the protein CATSREREGFYEQYF.

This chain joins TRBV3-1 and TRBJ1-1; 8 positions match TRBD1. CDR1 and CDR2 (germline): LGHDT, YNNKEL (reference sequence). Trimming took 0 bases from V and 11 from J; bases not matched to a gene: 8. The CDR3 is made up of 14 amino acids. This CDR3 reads CASSQERRTGQAFF. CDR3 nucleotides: TGTGCCAGCAGCCAAGAAAGGAGGACAGGGCAGGCTTTCTTT.

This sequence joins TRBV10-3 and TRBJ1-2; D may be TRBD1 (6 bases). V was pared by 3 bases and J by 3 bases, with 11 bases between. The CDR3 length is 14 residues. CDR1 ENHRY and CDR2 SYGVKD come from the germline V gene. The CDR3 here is CAISDVGGDYGYTF. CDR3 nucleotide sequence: TGTGCCATCAGTGACGTTGGGGGCGACTATGGCTACACCTTC.

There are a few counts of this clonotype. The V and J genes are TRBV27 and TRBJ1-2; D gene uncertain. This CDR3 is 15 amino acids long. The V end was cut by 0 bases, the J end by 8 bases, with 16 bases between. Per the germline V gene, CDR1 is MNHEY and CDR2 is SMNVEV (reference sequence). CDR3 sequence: CASSLSNSALGGYTF. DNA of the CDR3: TGTGCCAGCAGTTTATCGAACAGTGCTCTTGGGGGCTACACCTTC.

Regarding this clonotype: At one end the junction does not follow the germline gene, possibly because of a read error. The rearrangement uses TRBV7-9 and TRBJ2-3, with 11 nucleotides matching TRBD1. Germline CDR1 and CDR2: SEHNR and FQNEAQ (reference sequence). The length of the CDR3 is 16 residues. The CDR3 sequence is CASSTTGQGATDTRYF. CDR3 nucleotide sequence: TGTGCCAGCAGCACCACCGGACAGGGGGCTACCGATACGCGGTATTTT.

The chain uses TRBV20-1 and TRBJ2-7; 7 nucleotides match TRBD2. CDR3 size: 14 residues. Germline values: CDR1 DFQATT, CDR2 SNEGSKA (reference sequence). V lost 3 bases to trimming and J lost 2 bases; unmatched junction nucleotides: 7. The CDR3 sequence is CSASPSAGAYEQYF. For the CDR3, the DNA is TGCAGTGCTAGCCCATCCGCGGGAGCCTACGAGCAGTACTTC.

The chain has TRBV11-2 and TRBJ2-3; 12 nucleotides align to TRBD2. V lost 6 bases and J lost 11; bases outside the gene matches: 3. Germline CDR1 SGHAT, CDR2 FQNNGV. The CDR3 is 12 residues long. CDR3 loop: CASSPSGRGQYF. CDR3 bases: TGTGCCAGCAGTCCTAGCGGGAGGGGGCAGTATTTT.

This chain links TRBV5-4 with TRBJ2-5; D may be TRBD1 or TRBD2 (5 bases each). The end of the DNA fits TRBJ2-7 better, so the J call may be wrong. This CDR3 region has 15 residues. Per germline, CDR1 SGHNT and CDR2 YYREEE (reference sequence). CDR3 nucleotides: TGTGCCAGCAGCTTGGCCGGGGCTTACTCTTACGAGCAGTACTTC. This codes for CASSLAGAYSYEQYF.

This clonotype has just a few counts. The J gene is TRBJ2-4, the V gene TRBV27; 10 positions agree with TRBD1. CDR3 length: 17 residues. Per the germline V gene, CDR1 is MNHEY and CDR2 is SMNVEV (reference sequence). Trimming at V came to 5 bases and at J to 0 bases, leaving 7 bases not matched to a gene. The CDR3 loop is CASSHGTGVLAKNIQYF. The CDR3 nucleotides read TGTGCCAGCAGTCACGGGACAGGGGTCCTAGCCAAAAACATTCAGTACTTC.

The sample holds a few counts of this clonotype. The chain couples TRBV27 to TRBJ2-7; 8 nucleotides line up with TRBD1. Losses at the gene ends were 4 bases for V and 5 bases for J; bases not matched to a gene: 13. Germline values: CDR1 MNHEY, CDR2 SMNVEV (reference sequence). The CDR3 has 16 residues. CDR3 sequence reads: CASSWVLGQGPHEQYF. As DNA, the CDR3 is TGTGCCAGCAGTTGGGTACTAGGACAGGGCCCTCACGAGCAGTACTTC.

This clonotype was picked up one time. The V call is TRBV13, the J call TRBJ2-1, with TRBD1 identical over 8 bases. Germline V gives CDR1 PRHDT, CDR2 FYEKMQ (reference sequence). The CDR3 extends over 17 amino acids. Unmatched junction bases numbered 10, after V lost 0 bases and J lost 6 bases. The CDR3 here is CASSLGFPGGGGNEQFF. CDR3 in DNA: TGTGCCAGCAGCTTAGGTTTTCCAGGGGGCGGTGGCAATGAGCAGTTCTTC.

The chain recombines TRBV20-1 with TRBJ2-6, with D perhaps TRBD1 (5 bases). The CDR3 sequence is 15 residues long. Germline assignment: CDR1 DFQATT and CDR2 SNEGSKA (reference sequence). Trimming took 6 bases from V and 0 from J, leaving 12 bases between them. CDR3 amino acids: CSAEAQGSGANVLTF. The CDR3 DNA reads TGCAGTGCCGAGGCCCAGGGCTCTGGGGCCAACGTCCTGACTTTC.

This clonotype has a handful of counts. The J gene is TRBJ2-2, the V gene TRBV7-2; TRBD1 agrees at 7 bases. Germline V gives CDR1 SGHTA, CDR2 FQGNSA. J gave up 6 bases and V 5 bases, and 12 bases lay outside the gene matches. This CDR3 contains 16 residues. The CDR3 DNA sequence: TGTGCCAGCAGCGCCGGCCTGACAGGGATTTCCGGGGAGCTGTTTTTT. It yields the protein CASSAGLTGISGELFF.

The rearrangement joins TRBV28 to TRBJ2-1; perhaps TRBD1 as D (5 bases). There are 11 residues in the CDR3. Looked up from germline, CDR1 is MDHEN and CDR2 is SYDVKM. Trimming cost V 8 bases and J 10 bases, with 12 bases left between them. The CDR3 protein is CASGRVYEQFF. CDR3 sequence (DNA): TGTGCCAGCGGCAGGGTTTACGAGCAGTTCTTC.

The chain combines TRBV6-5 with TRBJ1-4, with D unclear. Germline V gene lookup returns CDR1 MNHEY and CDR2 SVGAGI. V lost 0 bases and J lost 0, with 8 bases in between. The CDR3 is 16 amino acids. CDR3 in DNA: TGTGCCAGCAGTTACTCGGAGTCCGCAACTAATGAAAAACTGTTTTTT. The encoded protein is CASSYSESATNEKLFF.

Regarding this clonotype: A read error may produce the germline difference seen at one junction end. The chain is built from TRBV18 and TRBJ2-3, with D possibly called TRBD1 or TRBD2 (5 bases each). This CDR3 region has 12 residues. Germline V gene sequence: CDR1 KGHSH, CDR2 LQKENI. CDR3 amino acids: CASAPEGSTQYF. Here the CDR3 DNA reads TGTGCCAGCGCACCAGAGGGGAGTACGCAGTATTTT. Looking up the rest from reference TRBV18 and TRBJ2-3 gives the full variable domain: NAGVMQNPRHLVRRRGQEARLRCSPMKGHSHVYWYRQLPEEGLKFMVYLQKENIIDESGMPKERFSAEFPKEGPSILRIQQVVRGDSAAYFCASAPEGSTQYFGPGTRLTVL.

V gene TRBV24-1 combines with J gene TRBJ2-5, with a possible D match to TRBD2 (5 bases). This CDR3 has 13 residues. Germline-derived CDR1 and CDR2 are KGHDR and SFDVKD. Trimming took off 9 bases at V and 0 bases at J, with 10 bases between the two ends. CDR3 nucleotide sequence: TGTGCCACCTCATCCGGGAACCAAGAGACCCAGTACTTC. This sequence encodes CATSSGNQETQYF.